These T cell receptor beta chains were read from a single sample in a study of cytomegalovirus exposure and HLA in healthy donors. TCRdb's table, derived via immunoSEQ multiplex PCR, lists solely in-frame clones and lacks some. The table lists 100,000 to 150,000 clones, with 1% in the top ten. What was sequenced was PBMCs. The receptors stem from a man aged 18-30 years in good health and CMV-seronegative. Both conserved end residues are part of each CDR3. A D gene is named only where the DNA matches it firmly.

d_gene: NA
j_gene: TRBJ1-6
v_gene: TRBV5-1
len: 17
CDR3nt: TGCGCCAGCAGCTCGGGCACAGGTAGCTCCTATAATTCACCCCTCCACTTT
CDR3aa: CASSSGTGSSYNSPLHF

d_gene: NA
j_gene: TRBJ2-1
v_gene: TRBV5-1
len: 16
CDR3nt: TGCGCCAGCAGCTTAGCGGGTATGAGCTCCTACAATGAGCAGTTCTTC
CDR3aa: CASSLAGMSSYNEQFF

d_gene: NA
j_gene: TRBJ1-2
v_gene: TRBV19
len: 13
CDR3nt: TGTGCCAGTAGTTCAAACAGGGTCGCTGGCTACACCTTC
CDR3aa: CASSSNRVAGYTF

d_gene: TRBD1
j_gene: TRBJ2-7
v_gene: TRBV6-5
len: 15
CDR3nt: TGTGCCAGCAGTTATAGGACAGGGACCTCCTACGAGCAGTACTTC
CDR3aa: CASSYRTGTSYEQYF

d_gene: NA
j_gene: TRBJ2-3
v_gene: TRBV7-2
len: 17
CDR3nt: TGTGCCAGCAGCTTAGTTTCCGGTGCTGCGGGGGCGGATACGCAGTATTTT
CDR3aa: CASSLVSGAAGADTQYF

d_gene: TRBD1
j_gene: TRBJ1-5
v_gene: TRBV2
len: 15
CDR3nt: TGTGCCAGCAGCCCCGGGGGACAGGGCAATCAGCCCCAGCATTTT
CDR3aa: CASSPGGQGNQPQHF

d_gene: TRBD1
j_gene: TRBJ1-1
v_gene: TRBV6-5
len: 14
CDR3nt: TGTGCCAGCAGTGGGGACAGGACGAACACTGAAGCTTTCTTT
CDR3aa: CASSGDRTNTEAFF

d_gene: NA
j_gene: TRBJ2-7
v_gene: TRBV4-1
len: 14
CDR3nt: TGCGCCAGCAGCCAAAGCCTCTCTTCCTACGAGCAGTACTTC
CDR3aa: CASSQSLSSYEQYF

d_gene: NA
j_gene: TRBJ1-1
v_gene: TRBV29-1
len: 13
CDR3nt: TGCAGCGTTCAGGGCCTGGGGGGCACTGAAGCTTTCTTT
CDR3aa: CSVQGLGGTEAFF

d_gene: NA
j_gene: TRBJ2-7
v_gene: TRBV11-2
len: 15
CDR3nt: TGTGCCAGCAGCTTAGGAGCTAGCGCAACCTACGAGCAGTACTTC
CDR3aa: CASSLGASATYEQYF

d_gene: TRBD1
j_gene: TRBJ1-6
v_gene: TRBV4-1
len: 15
CDR3nt: TGCGCCAGCAGCGACCGGGGACAGGACAATTCACCCCTCCACTTT
CDR3aa: CASSDRGQDNSPLHF

d_gene: NA
j_gene: TRBJ1-2
v_gene: TRBV5-1
len: 17
CDR3nt: TGCGCCAGCAGCTTGGAAGTTCCGAGAGCAACCAACTATGGCTACACCTTC
CDR3aa: CASSLEVPRATNYGYTF

d_gene: NA
j_gene: TRBJ1-2
v_gene: TRBV27
len: 15
CDR3nt: TGTGCCAGCAGTTTTATAGGGGCTGGAGAGAATGGCTACACCTTC
CDR3aa: CASSFIGAGENGYTF

d_gene: NA
j_gene: TRBJ1-5
v_gene: TRBV2
len: 15
CDR3nt: TGTGCCAGCAGTGAATTAATCGGGGTGGGACAGCCCCAGCATTTT
CDR3aa: CASSELIGVGQPQHF

d_gene: TRBD1
j_gene: TRBJ1-1
v_gene: TRBV27
len: 14
CDR3nt: TGTGCCAGCAGTTTATCTAACAGGGGCACTGAAGCTTTCTTT
CDR3aa: CASSLSNRGTEAFF

d_gene: TRBD2
j_gene: TRBJ2-7
v_gene: TRBV27
len: 15
CDR3nt: TGTGCCAGCAGCGTACTAGCGGGAGCTTCCTACGAGCAGTACTTC
CDR3aa: CASSVLAGASYEQYF

d_gene: NA
j_gene: TRBJ1-5
v_gene: TRBV15
len: 13
CDR3nt: TGTGCCACCAGCAGTAAAATCAGTCAGCCCCAGCATTTT
CDR3aa: CATSSKISQPQHF

d_gene: NA
j_gene: TRBJ2-7
v_gene: TRBV5-1
len: 15
CDR3nt: TGCGCCAGCAGCTTTCTCCGGGACTCCTCCTACGAGCAGTACTTC
CDR3aa: CASSFLRDSSYEQYF

d_gene: TRBD1
j_gene: TRBJ1-1
v_gene: TRBV5-1
len: 15
CDR3nt: TGCGCCAGCAGCTCCGTGCGACAGGGGTCCACTGAAGCTTTCTTT
CDR3aa: CASSSVRQGSTEAFF

d_gene: NA
j_gene: TRBJ1-1
v_gene: TRBV27
len: 14
CDR3nt: TGTGCCAGCAGTTTTTCCGGAGAGAACACTGAAGCTTTCTTT
CDR3aa: CASSFSGENTEAFF

d_gene: NA
j_gene: TRBJ1-6
v_gene: TRBV9
len: 11
CDR3nt: TGTGCCAGCGGGGGGAATTCACCCCTCCACTTT
CDR3aa: CASGGNSPLHF

d_gene: NA
j_gene: TRBJ2-4
v_gene: TRBV6-5
len: 14
CDR3nt: TGTGCCAGCAGCCCAACAGGGGCCAAAAACATTCAGTACTTC
CDR3aa: CASSPTGAKNIQYF

d_gene: NA
j_gene: TRBJ1-4
v_gene: TRBV15
len: 12
CDR3nt: TGTGCCACCAGCAGATTCGGTGAAAAACTGTTTTTT
CDR3aa: CATSRFGEKLFF

d_gene: TRBD1
j_gene: TRBJ1-1
v_gene: TRBV28
len: 14
CDR3nt: TGTGCCAGCAGTTCCGGGGGACAGGGGACTGAAGCTTTCTTT
CDR3aa: CASSSGGQGTEAFF

d_gene: TRBD2
j_gene: TRBJ2-7
v_gene: TRBV5-1
len: 16
CDR3nt: TGCGCCAGCAGCTTGGGGACTAGCGGGCCCCCCTACGAGCAGTACTTC
CDR3aa: CASSLGTSGPPYEQYF

d_gene: TRBD1
j_gene: TRBJ1-2
v_gene: TRBV27
len: 14
CDR3nt: TGTGCCAGCAGCAAATTGGGACAGGGGCATGGCTACACCTTC
CDR3aa: CASSKLGQGHGYTF

d_gene: NA
j_gene: TRBJ1-5
v_gene: TRBV27
len: 12
CDR3nt: TGTGCCAGCAGTTCCAGGGGACAGCCCCAGCATTTT
CDR3aa: CASSSRGQPQHF

d_gene: NA
j_gene: TRBJ1-1
v_gene: TRBV5-5
len: 15
CDR3nt: TGTGCCAGCAGCCCCCAGTTGACAGTGAACACTGAAGCTTTCTTT
CDR3aa: CASSPQLTVNTEAFF

d_gene: NA
j_gene: TRBJ1-4
v_gene: TRBV5-1
len: 16
CDR3nt: TGCGCCAGCAGCTTGGGTTCGGGGATGGATAATGAAAAACTGTTTTTT
CDR3aa: CASSLGSGMDNEKLFF

d_gene: NA
j_gene: TRBJ1-1
v_gene: TRBV10-3
len: 14
CDR3nt: TGTGCCATCAGGGGGAGATCCTTGAACACTGAAGCTTTCTTT
CDR3aa: CAIRGRSLNTEAFF

d_gene: TRBD1
j_gene: TRBJ2-7
v_gene: TRBV5-1
len: 16
CDR3nt: TGCGCCAGCAGCTTGGCATGGGACAGAAGGGACTACGAGCAGTACTTC
CDR3aa: CASSLAWDRRDYEQYF

d_gene: TRBD2
j_gene: TRBJ2-3
v_gene: TRBV4-2
len: 17
CDR3nt: TGTGCCAGCAGCCAAGATACTCTAGCGGGCAACACAGATACGCAGTATTTT
CDR3aa: CASSQDTLAGNTDTQYF

d_gene: NA
j_gene: TRBJ1-1
v_gene: TRBV5-1
len: 13
CDR3nt: TGCGCCAGCAGCCTAGGCCTAAACACTGAAGCTTTCTTT
CDR3aa: CASSLGLNTEAFF

d_gene: TRBD2
j_gene: TRBJ2-2
v_gene: TRBV19
len: 17
CDR3nt: TGTGCCAGTAGTATAGTAGGGACTAGCCGATACACCGGGGAGCTGTTTTTT
CDR3aa: CASSIVGTSRYTGELFF

d_gene: NA
j_gene: TRBJ2-7
v_gene: TRBV7-9
len: 11
CDR3nt: TGTGCCAGCAGTCTTAACTACGAGCAGTACTTC
CDR3aa: CASSLNYEQYF

d_gene: NA
j_gene: TRBJ1-2
v_gene: TRBV29-1
len: 13
CDR3nt: TGCAGCGTTGGAGGGTCTTCCGCAGATGGCTACACCTTC
CDR3aa: CSVGGSSADGYTF

d_gene: TRBD2
j_gene: TRBJ2-7
v_gene: TRBV7-8
len: 15
CDR3nt: TGTGCCAGCAGCTCCGTAGAGCGGGAGCCATACGAGCAGTACTTC
CDR3aa: CASSSVEREPYEQYF

d_gene: NA
j_gene: TRBJ2-7
v_gene: TRBV6-1
len: 15
CDR3nt: TGTGCCAGCAGTGAGGGCCCACATCGAATCTACGAGCAGTACTTC
CDR3aa: CASSEGPHRIYEQYF

d_gene: NA
j_gene: TRBJ2-2
v_gene: TRBV28
len: 14
CDR3nt: TGTGCCAGCAGCCCGGGACTTCCCCCCGGGGAGCTGTTTTTT
CDR3aa: CASSPGLPPGELFF

d_gene: NA
j_gene: TRBJ1-1
v_gene: TRBV5-1
len: 15
CDR3nt: TGCGCCAGCAGCCTGAGGGGGGGTGGGGGCACTGAAGCTTTCTTT
CDR3aa: CASSLRGGGGTEAFF

d_gene: TRBD1
j_gene: TRBJ1-1
v_gene: TRBV7-2
len: 15
CDR3nt: TGTGCCAGCAGCCCAGGGCGGGACAGGAACACTGAAGCTTTCTTT
CDR3aa: CASSPGRDRNTEAFF

d_gene: TRBD1
j_gene: TRBJ1-1
v_gene: TRBV30
len: 16
CDR3nt: TGTGCCTGGAGCCGTGGGGAGAAAGGGGGCCACACTGAAGCTTTCTTT
CDR3aa: CAWSRGEKGGHTEAFF

d_gene: NA
j_gene: TRBJ1-2
v_gene: TRBV30
len: 14
CDR3nt: TGTGCCTGGACCCGCAGGTGGAGGGAGGATGGCTACACCTTC
CDR3aa: CAWTRRWREDGYTF

d_gene: NA
j_gene: TRBJ1-2
v_gene: TRBV7-9
len: 15
CDR3nt: TGTGCCAGCAGCCCCAATTCACAGGGTGATGATGGCTACACCTTC
CDR3aa: CASSPNSQGDDGYTF

d_gene: TRBD1
j_gene: TRBJ2-1
v_gene: TRBV9
len: 16
CDR3nt: TGTGCCAGCAGCCCCCGACAGGGCTACTACGGGAATGAGCAGTTCTTC
CDR3aa: CASSPRQGYYGNEQFF

d_gene: TRBD1
j_gene: TRBJ1-2
v_gene: TRBV29-1
len: 13
CDR3nt: TGCAGCGTTGAAGCAGGGGGAAACTATGGCTACACCTTC
CDR3aa: CSVEAGGNYGYTF